This T cell receptor (beta chain) was obtained from a study of T cells in localized non-small cell lung cancer. Overall study results and limits: Exceeding tumor, uninvolved adjacent lung had the highest T cell clonality. As only one tumor region underwent sequencing, heterogeneity remains possible. Appearing in adjacent lung were a median roughly 60 of the top 100 tumor clones.

A note on this clone: The target antigen is unknown.

TCRdb's table, derived via immunoSEQ multiplex PCR, lists solely in-frame clones and lacks some. The sample has about 29,000 clones, 80% to 90% seen once. Trimming at V came to 6 bases and at J to 2 bases, leaving 6 bases not matched to a gene. The germline V gene encodes CDR1 MDHEN and CDR2 SYDVKM. The CDR3 contains 14 residues. The clonotype was recovered from a male donor aged 60 or over with stage I lung adenocarcinoma. The specimen comprised peripheral blood, sampled before any cancer treatment. The chain is built from TRBV28 and TRBJ1-2; 7 nucleotides match TRBD1. This chain's CDR3 is CASRTGRRNYGYTF. DNA for the CDR3: TGTGCCAGCAGGACAGGGAGGAGGAACTATGGCTACACCTTC.